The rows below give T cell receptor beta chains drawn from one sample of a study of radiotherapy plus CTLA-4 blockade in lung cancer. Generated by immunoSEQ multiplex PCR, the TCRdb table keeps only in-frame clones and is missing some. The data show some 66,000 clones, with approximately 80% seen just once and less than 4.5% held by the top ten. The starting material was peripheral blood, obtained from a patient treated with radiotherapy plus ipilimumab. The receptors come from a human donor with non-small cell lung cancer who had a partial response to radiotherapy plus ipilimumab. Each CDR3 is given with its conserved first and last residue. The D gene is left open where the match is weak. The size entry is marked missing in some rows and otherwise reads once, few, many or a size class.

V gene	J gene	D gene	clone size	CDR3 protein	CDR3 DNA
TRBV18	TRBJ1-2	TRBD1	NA	CASSPDRIEGYTF	TGTGCCAGCTCACCGGACAGGATAGAGGGCTACACCTTC
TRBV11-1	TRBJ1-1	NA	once	CASSLGGDREAFF	TGTGCCAGCAGCTTAGGGGGAGATCGTGAAGCTTTCTTT
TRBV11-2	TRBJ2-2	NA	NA	CASSLDISPVGELFF	TGTGCCAGCAGCTTAGATATCTCCCCCGTAGGGGAGCTGTTTTTT
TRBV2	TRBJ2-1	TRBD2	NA	CASRAAAGTSGSYNEQFF	TGTGCCAGCAGGGCTGCGGCTGGGACTAGCGGGAGCTACAATGAGCAGTTCTTC
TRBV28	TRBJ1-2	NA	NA	CASSLPQLVGYTF	TGTGCCAGCAGTTTACCCCAGTTGGTTGGCTACACCTTC
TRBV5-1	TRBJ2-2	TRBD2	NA	CASSLISGSGTGELFF	TGCGCCAGCAGCTTAATAAGCGGGAGTGGTACCGGGGAGCTGTTTTTT
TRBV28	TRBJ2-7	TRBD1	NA	CASSLVTGQGAYEQYF	TGTGCCAGCAGTTTAGTCACAGGACAGGGGGCGTACGAGCAGTACTTC
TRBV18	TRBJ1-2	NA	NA	CASSPRAGDGYTF	TGTGCCAGCTCACCACGGGCAGGGGACGGCTACACCTTC
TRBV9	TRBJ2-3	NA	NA	CASSVQDSDTQYF	TGTGCCAGCAGCGTGCAAGACTCAGATACGCAGTATTTT
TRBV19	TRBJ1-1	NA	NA	CASSIRAGKGNTEAFF	TGTGCCAGTAGTATAAGGGCGGGGAAAGGTAACACTGAAGCTTTCTTT
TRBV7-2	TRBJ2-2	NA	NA	CASSLLGSNTGELFF	TGTGCCAGCAGCTTATTGGGCTCGAACACCGGGGAGCTGTTTTTT
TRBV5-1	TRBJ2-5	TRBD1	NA	CASSLGGQGLQETQYF	TGCGCCAGCAGCTTGGGGGGACAGGGGCTTCAAGAGACCCAGTACTTC
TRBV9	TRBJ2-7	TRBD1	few	CASSVGQGALYEQYF	TGTGCCAGCAGCGTAGGACAGGGGGCTTTGTACGAGCAGTACTTC
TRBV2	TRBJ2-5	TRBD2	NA	CASSGLAGGPGQETQYF	TGTGCCAGCAGTGGGCTAGCGGGAGGGCCCGGCCAAGAGACCCAGTACTTC
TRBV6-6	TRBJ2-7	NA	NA	CASSYSGAGAGYEQYF	TGTGCCAGCAGTTACTCGGGGGCGGGGGCGGGCTACGAGCAGTACTTC
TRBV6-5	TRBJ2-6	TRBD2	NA	CASSYSGGRGANVLTF	TGTGCCAGCAGTTACTCGGGGGGGAGGGGCGCCAACGTCCTGACTTTC
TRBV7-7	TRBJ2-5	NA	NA	CASSLALTAQETQYF	TGTGCCAGCAGCTTAGCCTTGACAGCTCAAGAGACCCAGTACTTC
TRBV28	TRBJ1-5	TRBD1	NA	CASSELTGDDSNQPQHF	TGTGCCAGCAGCGAACTGACAGGGGACGATAGCAATCAGCCCCAGCATTTT
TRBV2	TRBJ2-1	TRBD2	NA	CASLGLAGGNEQFF	TGTGCCAGCCTTGGACTAGCGGGAGGCAATGAGCAGTTCTTC
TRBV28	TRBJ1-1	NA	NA	CASSFGGSLGEAFF	TGTGCCAGCAGTTTCGGGGGGTCCTTAGGTGAAGCTTTCTTT
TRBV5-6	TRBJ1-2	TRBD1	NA	CASSLYNRGYGYTF	TGTGCCAGCAGCTTATACAACAGGGGGTATGGCTACACCTTC
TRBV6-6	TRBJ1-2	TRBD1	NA	CASRDTGGGGYTF	TGTGCCAGCAGGGATACAGGGGGAGGGGGCTACACCTTC
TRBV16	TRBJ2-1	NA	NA	CASTTGTEQFF	TGTGCCAGCACCACGGGAACTGAGCAGTTCTTC
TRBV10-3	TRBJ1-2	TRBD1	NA	CASLDRWENGYTF	TGTGCCAGCTTGGACAGGTGGGAGAATGGCTACACCTTC
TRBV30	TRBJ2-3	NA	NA	CAWSSAYTDTQYF	TGTGCCTGGAGTAGCGCCTACACAGATACGCAGTATTTT
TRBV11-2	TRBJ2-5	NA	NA	CASSSEDRETQYF	TGTGCCAGCAGCTCAGAGGACAGAGAGACCCAGTACTTC
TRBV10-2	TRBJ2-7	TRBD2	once	CASSLENGGESYEQYF	TGCGCCAGCAGTCTTGAGAATGGGGGGGAGAGTTACGAGCAGTACTTC
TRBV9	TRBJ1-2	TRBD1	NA	CASSVLDRGVDGYTF	TGTGCCAGCAGCGTACTGGACAGGGGAGTAGACGGCTACACCTTC
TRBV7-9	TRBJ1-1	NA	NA	CASSSQGSDTEAFF	TGTGCCAGCAGCTCACAGGGTTCCGACACTGAAGCTTTCTTT
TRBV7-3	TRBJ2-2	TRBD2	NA	CASSLTGRTSGRAGELFF	TGTGCCAGCAGCTTAACGGGCCGGACTAGCGGGAGGGCCGGGGAGCTGTTTTTT
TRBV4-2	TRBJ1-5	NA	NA	CASSQEVGGNQPQHF	TGTGCCAGCAGCCAAGAAGTCGGGGGCAATCAGCCCCAGCATTTT
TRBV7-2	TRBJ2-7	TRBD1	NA	CASSPQGQDSYEQYF	TGTGCCAGCAGCCCACAGGGACAGGACTCCTACGAGCAGTACTTC
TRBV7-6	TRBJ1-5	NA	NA	CASSPWGQGSNQPQHF	TGTGCCAGCAGCCCCTGGGGTCAGGGGAGCAATCAGCCCCAGCATTTT
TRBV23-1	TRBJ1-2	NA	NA	CASSQSGPEVLNYGYTF	TGCGCCAGCAGTCAATCCGGCCCGGAGGTGTTAAACTATGGCTACACCTTC
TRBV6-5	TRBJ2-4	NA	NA	CASRTPAKNIQYF	TGTGCCAGCAGGACACCAGCCAAAAACATTCAGTACTTC
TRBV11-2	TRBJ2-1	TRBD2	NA	CASRLAGPNEQFF	TGTGCCAGCAGACTAGCGGGGCCCAATGAGCAGTTCTTC
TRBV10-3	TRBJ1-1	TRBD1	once	CAISESRETGENTEAFF	TGTGCCATCAGTGAGTCGAGGGAGACAGGGGAGAACACTGAAGCTTTCTTT
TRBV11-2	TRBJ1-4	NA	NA	CASRRSASEKLFF	TGTGCCAGCAGGAGGAGCGCGAGTGAAAAACTGTTTTTT
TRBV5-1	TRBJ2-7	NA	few	CASSTPGSGFEQYF	TGCGCCAGCAGTACACCTGGTTCGGGATTCGAGCAGTACTTC
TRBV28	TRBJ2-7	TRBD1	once	CASSSGTGSSYEQYF	TGTGCCAGCAGTAGCGGGACAGGGTCCTCCTACGAGCAGTACTTC
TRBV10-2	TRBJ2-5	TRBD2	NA	CASSFSGRMAQYF	TGCGCCAGCAGTTTCAGCGGGAGGATGGCCCAGTACTTC
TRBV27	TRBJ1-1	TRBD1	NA	CASNPRTGGDTEAFF	TGTGCCAGCAACCCTCGGACAGGGGGGGACACTGAAGCTTTCTTT
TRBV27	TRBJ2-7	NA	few	CASSFSTASSYEQYF	TGTGCCAGCAGTTTTTCGACCGCTAGCTCCTACGAGCAGTACTTC
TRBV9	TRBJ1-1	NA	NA	CASSPLRGGSPPNTEAFF	TGTGCCAGCAGCCCCCTGCGGGGGGGGAGCCCGCCGAACACTGAAGCTTTCTTT
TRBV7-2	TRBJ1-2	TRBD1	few	CASSRTGGYNYGYTF	TGTGCCAGCAGCCGGACAGGGGGGTATAACTATGGCTACACCTTC
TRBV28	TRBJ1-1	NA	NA	CASSLGVGGTEAFF	TGTGCCAGCAGTTTAGGAGTCGGGGGCACTGAAGCTTTCTTT
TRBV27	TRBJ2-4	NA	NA	CASSLIPQQGRNLAKNIQYF	TGTGCCAGCAGTTTAATTCCCCAACAGGGCCGGAACTTAGCCAAAAACATTCAGTACTTC
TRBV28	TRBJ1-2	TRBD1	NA	CASSYRDRGGYTF	TGTGCCAGCAGTTACCGGGACAGGGGTGGCTACACCTTC
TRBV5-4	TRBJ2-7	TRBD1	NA	CASSPHRGREQYF	TGTGCCAGCAGCCCGCACAGGGGTCGGGAGCAGTACTTC
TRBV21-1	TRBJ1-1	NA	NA	CASEQGEGEETEAFF	TGTGCCAGCGAACAAGGAGAAGGGGAGGAGACTGAAGCTTTCTTT
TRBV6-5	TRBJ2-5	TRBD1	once	CASSYGGTGEETQYF	TGTGCCAGCAGTTACGGCGGGACAGGGGAAGAGACCCAGTACTTC
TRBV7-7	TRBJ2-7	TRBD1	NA	CASSPGQGPYEQYF	TGTGCCAGCAGCCCGGGACAGGGGCCCTACGAGCAGTACTTC
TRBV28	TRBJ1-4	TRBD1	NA	CATLRPDRGHNEKLFF	TGTGCCACATTACGCCCGGACAGGGGCCACAATGAAAAACTGTTTTTT
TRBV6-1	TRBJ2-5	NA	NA	CASSEPRPQGETQYF	TGTGCCAGCAGTGAACCCAGGCCCCAGGGGGAGACCCAGTACTTC
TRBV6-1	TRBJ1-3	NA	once	CASSEAGGGNTIYF	TGTGCCAGCAGTGAAGCGGGGGGTGGAAACACCATATATTTT